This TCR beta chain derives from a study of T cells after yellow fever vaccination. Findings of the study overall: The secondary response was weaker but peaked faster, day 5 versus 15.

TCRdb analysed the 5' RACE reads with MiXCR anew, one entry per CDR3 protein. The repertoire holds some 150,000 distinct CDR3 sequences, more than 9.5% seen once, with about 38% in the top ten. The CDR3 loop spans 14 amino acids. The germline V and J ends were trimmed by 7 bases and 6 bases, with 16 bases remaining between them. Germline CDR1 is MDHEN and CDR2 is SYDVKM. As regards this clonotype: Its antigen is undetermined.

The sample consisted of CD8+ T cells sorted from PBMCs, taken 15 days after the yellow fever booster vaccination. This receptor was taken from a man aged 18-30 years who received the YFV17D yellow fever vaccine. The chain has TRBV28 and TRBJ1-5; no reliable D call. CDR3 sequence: CASTFTVASQPQHF. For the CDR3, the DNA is TGTGCCAGCACCTTTACAGTGGCATCTCAGCCCCAGCATTTT.